This TCR beta chain stems from a study of T cell responses to AZD1222 COVID-19 vaccine. In germline, CDR1 is GTSNPN, CDR2 SVGIG (reference sequence). CDR3 length: 13 residues. Trimming cost V 7 bases and J 10 bases; bases outside gene matches: 9. Produced via immunoSEQ multiplex PCR; TCRdb's table is partial and in-frame only. The data contain 55,000 to 85,000 clones, roughly 84% of them seen just once; the ten biggest clones take up more than 8.5%. As regards this clone: Its target is not known.

Findings of the study overall: A mostly white British donor set with more females was recruited, and clonal diversity was possibly underestimated. The study found Spike-specific TCR breadth and depth rose after two AZD1222 doses.

The sample consisted of peripheral blood, taken on day 0 of AZD1222 vaccination. The clonotype comes from an adult in good health. The chain recombines TRBV30 with TRBJ1-4, with 10 bases matching TRBD1. The CDR3 reads CASTGTGVGKLFF. CDR3 DNA sequence: TGTGCCTCCACCGGGACAGGGGTCGGAAAACTGTTTTTT.